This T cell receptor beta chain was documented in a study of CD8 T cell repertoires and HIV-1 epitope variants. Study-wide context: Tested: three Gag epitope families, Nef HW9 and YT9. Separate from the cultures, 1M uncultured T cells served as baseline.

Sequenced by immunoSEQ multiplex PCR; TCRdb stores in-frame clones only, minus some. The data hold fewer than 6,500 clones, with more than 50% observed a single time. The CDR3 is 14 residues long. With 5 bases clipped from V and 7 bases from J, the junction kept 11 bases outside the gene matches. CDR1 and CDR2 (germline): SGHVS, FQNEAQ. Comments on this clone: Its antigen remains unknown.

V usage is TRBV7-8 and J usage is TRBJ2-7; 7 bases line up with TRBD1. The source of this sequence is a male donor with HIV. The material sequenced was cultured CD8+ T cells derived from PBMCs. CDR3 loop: CASSRQGSGSEQYF. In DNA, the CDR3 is TGTGCCAGCAGCCGACAGGGCTCAGGGAGTGAGCAGTACTTC. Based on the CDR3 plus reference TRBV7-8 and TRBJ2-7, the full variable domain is GAGVSQSPRYKVAKRGQDVALRCDPISGHVSLFWYQQALGQGPEFLTYFQNEAQLDKSGLPSDRFFAERPEGSVSTLKIQRTQQEDSAVYLCASSRQGSGSEQYFGPGTRLTVT.